These T cell receptor beta chains were read from a single sample in a study of long-term antiretroviral therapy in people with HIV. Clones were read by immunoSEQ multiplex PCR, and TCRdb kept only the in-frame ones, dropping some. This repertoire shows around 40,000 clones, approximately 83% found once; its top ten account for more than 9%. The sample here was unsorted PBMCs, taken 2.2 years after starting antiretroviral therapy. These receptors all come from a man younger than 35 with HIV. CDR3s include the opening cysteine and the closing phenylalanine or tryptophan. D genes are given only for firm matches. The size of a clone is reported for some rows only, either as once, few or many, or as a class for expanded clones.

v_call	d_call	clone_size	j_call	cdr3_aa	cdr3_nt
TRBV7-7	TRBD1	-	TRBJ2-3	CASSSGQGTDTQYF	TGTGCTAGCAGCTCGGGACAGGGGACAGATACGCAGTATTTT
TRBV23-1	-	-	TRBJ2-7	CASSRRTAYEQYF	TGCGCCAGCAGTCGTAGGACCGCCTACGAGCAGTACTTC
TRBV4-1	-	-	TRBJ1-1	CASSQAPPGRNMNTEAFF	TGCGCCAGCAGCCAAGCCCCCCCGGGTCGGAACATGAACACTGAAGCTTTCTTT
TRBV29-1	TRBD2	-	TRBJ2-1	CSVASGGTSYNEQFF	TGCAGCGTAGCCAGCGGGGGGACCTCCTACAATGAGCAGTTCTTC
TRBV5-8	-	-	TRBJ2-2	CASSFQAPEGELFF	TGTGCCAGCAGCTTCCAAGCCCCGGAGGGGGAGCTGTTTTTT
TRBV6-6	TRBD1	-	TRBJ2-2	CASSYSATGRDGELFF	TGTGCCAGCAGTTACTCCGCGACAGGGCGTGACGGGGAGCTGTTTTTT
TRBV4-2	-	-	TRBJ2-7	CASSQAPDGPYEQYF	TGTGCCAGCAGCCAAGCTCCGGACGGACCCTACGAGCAGTACTTC
TRBV6-6	TRBD1	-	TRBJ1-2	CASSSTGEYGYTF	TGTGCCAGCAGCTCGACAGGGGAATATGGCTACACCTTC
TRBV19	-	-	TRBJ1-5	CASSMPSRDQPQHF	TGTGCCAGTAGTATGCCTAGCCGTGATCAGCCCCAGCATTTT
TRBV19	-	-	TRBJ2-1	CASRGQRVYNEQFF	TGTGCCAGTAGGGGACAGCGGGTTTACAATGAGCAGTTCTTC
TRBV27	-	-	TRBJ2-2	CASSFLGTGELFF	TGTGCCAGCAGTTTCTTGGGCACCGGGGAGCTGTTTTTT
TRBV5-5	-	-	TRBJ2-1	CASSLLPDPYNEQFF	TGTGCCAGCAGCTTGTTGCCGGACCCCTACAATGAGCAGTTCTTC
TRBV6-1	-	once	TRBJ1-1	CASSEVPSWDTEAFF	TGTGCCAGCAGTGAAGTGCCAAGCTGGGACACTGAAGCTTTCTTT
TRBV5-1	TRBD1	-	TRBJ2-3	CASSLSQGADTQYF	TGCGCCAGCAGCTTGTCGCAGGGGGCAGATACGCAGTATTTT
TRBV13	-	-	TRBJ1-2	CASSLDGYTF	TGTGCCAGCAGTTTAGATGGCTACACCTTC
TRBV5-6	-	-	TRBJ1-1	CASSLGKDTEAFF	TGTGCCAGCAGCTTGGGAAAAGACACTGAAGCTTTCTTT
TRBV4-2	TRBD2	once	TRBJ2-1	CASSQGRYGTSGDNEQFF	TGTGCCAGCAGCCAAGGGCGCTACGGGACTAGCGGTGACAATGAGCAGTTCTTC
TRBV7-9	-	-	TRBJ2-1	CASSFRLTAQQFF	TGTGCCAGCAGCTTCCGCCTTACGGCCCAGCAGTTCTTC
TRBV4-2	-	-	TRBJ1-2	CASSQELEKRGGYTF	TGTGCCAGCAGCCAAGAATTGGAAAAGCGAGGTGGCTACACCTTC
TRBV15	TRBD1	-	TRBJ2-7	CATSRVRTGGFYEQYF	TGTGCCACCAGCAGAGTACGGACAGGGGGCTTTTACGAGCAGTACTTC
TRBV19	TRBD2	few	TRBJ2-2	CASRSFLADTGELFF	TGTGCCAGCCGGTCTTTTCTAGCGGACACCGGGGAGCTGTTTTTT
TRBV6-5	-	-	TRBJ1-2	CASSPPSGDYGYTF	TGTGCCAGCAGCCCCCCATCCGGGGACTATGGCTACACCTTC
TRBV6-1	TRBD1	-	TRBJ2-7	CASSEVRGRGYEQYF	TGTGCCAGCAGTGAAGTGAGGGGGCGTGGGTACGAGCAGTACTTC
TRBV10-2	-	-	TRBJ1-6	CASSGTGLGNSPLHF	TGCGCCAGCAGTGGCACAGGGTTAGGGAATTCACCCCTCCACTTT
TRBV28	-	-	TRBJ2-6	CASSFSGANVLTF	TGTGCCAGCAGTTTCTCTGGGGCCAACGTCCTGACTTTC
TRBV28	TRBD2	once	TRBJ2-3	CASSTFPGTSGPRDTQYF	TGTGCCAGCAGTACATTCCCAGGAACTAGCGGGCCCAGGGATACGCAGTATTTT
TRBV15	TRBD2	-	TRBJ2-3	CATSRLAGGPDTQYF	TGTGCCACCAGCAGACTAGCGGGAGGGCCAGATACGCAGTATTTT
TRBV4-2	TRBD1	-	TRBJ1-2	CASSQDRTGPYGYTF	TGTGCCAGCAGCCAAGATAGGACAGGGCCCTATGGCTACACCTTC
TRBV27	-	-	TRBJ2-7	CASSLKVGGHEQYF	TGTGCCAGCAGTTTAAAGGTCGGTGGCCACGAGCAGTACTTC
TRBV28	-	few	TRBJ1-2	CAILGSYGYTF	TGTGCCATCCTAGGTAGCTATGGCTACACCTTC
TRBV2	-	-	TRBJ1-4	CASSKGSNEKLFF	TGTGCCAGCAGTAAAGGGTCTAATGAAAAACTGTTTTTT
TRBV29-1	TRBD2	-	TRBJ2-3	CSVGRAGPTDTQYF	TGCAGCGTTGGTCGAGCGGGGCCCACAGATACGCAGTATTTT
TRBV5-1	-	-	TRBJ1-1	CASSPALHTEAFF	TGCGCCAGCAGCCCGGCCCTACACACTGAAGCTTTCTTT
TRBV7-3	TRBD1	-	TRBJ1-1	CASSDGQVNTEAFF	TGTGCCAGCAGCGACGGACAGGTAAACACTGAAGCTTTCTTT
TRBV7-6	TRBD2	-	TRBJ2-3	CASSRASGSVTDTQYF	TGTGCCAGCAGCCGAGCTAGCGGGAGTGTCACAGATACGCAGTATTTT
TRBV5-8	-	-	TRBJ1-1	CASSSQGGHTEAFF	TGTGCCAGCAGCTCCCAGGGCGGGCACACTGAAGCTTTCTTT
TRBV5-1	TRBD1	few	TRBJ1-2	CASSLPSGGADYGYTF	TGCGCCAGCAGCTTACCCTCAGGGGGCGCCGACTATGGCTACACCTTC
TRBV6-6	-	-	TRBJ1-2	CASSYPDDYGYTF	TGTGCCAGCAGTTACCCGGATGACTATGGCTACACCTTC
TRBV6-6	-	-	TRBJ2-4	CASSYSAGGKNIQYF	TGTGCCAGCAGTTACTCAGCCGGGGGCAAAAACATTCAGTACTTC
TRBV27	TRBD1	-	TRBJ2-7	CASSLSGTGGHEQYF	TGTGCCAGCAGTTTATCGGGCACAGGGGGCCACGAGCAGTACTTC
TRBV27	-	-	TRBJ2-7	CASSLFKSGSYEQYF	TGTGCCAGCAGTTTATTTAAGAGCGGATCCTACGAGCAGTACTTC
TRBV4-1	-	-	TRBJ2-7	CASSRGSPGTYLDEQYF	TGCGCCAGCAGCCGAGGTTCTCCAGGGACCTATCTCGACGAGCAGTACTTC
TRBV6-4	-	-	TRBJ1-1	CASRTKGRGANTEAFF	TGTGCCAGCAGAACGAAGGGGCGGGGAGCGAACACTGAAGCTTTCTTT
TRBV19	-	-	TRBJ1-2	CASSIVKLSIYGYTF	TGTGCCAGTAGTATAGTAAAGCTTTCGATCTATGGCTACACCTTC
TRBV7-2	-	once	TRBJ1-1	CASSLLQGNTEAFF	TGTGCCAGCAGCTTATTGCAGGGGAACACTGAAGCTTTCTTT
TRBV6-1	-	-	TRBJ2-2	CASSEYFGGPGELFF	TGTGCCAGCAGTGAATACTTTGGGGGCCCCGGGGAGCTGTTTTTT
TRBV6-5	-	-	TRBJ2-3	CASREGLFHTDTQYF	TGTGCCAGCAGAGAGGGACTCTTCCACACAGATACGCAGTATTTT
TRBV27	-	-	TRBJ1-4	CASSLNRDDEKLFF	TGTGCCAGCAGTTTGAACAGGGACGATGAAAAACTGTTTTTT
TRBV27	-	-	TRBJ1-5	CASSLFGVSGNQPQHF	TGTGCCAGCAGTTTATTTGGGGTATCGGGCAATCAGCCCCAGCATTTT
TRBV9	-	-	TRBJ1-4	CASSVAVATNEKLFF	TGTGCCAGCAGCGTCGCCGTTGCAACTAATGAAAAACTGTTTTTT
TRBV28	TRBD1	-	TRBJ2-7	CASSPPGQGAKMAEQYF	TGTGCCAGCAGTCCTCCGGGACAGGGTGCGAAAATGGCCGAGCAGTACTTC
TRBV6-1	TRBD1	few	TRBJ1-4	CASSESPGTGGEKLFF	TGTGCCAGCAGCGAAAGCCCCGGGACAGGGGGGGAAAAACTGTTTTTT
TRBV28	-	once	TRBJ1-5	CASQEGFGNQPQHF	TGTGCCAGCCAGGAGGGGTTTGGTAATCAGCCCCAGCATTTT